A single sample gave rise to the 2 T cell receptor beta chains below, sequenced in a study of radiotherapy plus CTLA-4 blockade in lung cancer. Data came from immunoSEQ multiplex PCR; TCRdb stores just in-frame clones and leaves some out. The sample contains 43,000 or so clones, 73% of which appear only once. Specimen: peripheral blood, collected from a patient treated with radiotherapy plus ipilimumab. These receptors originate from a human donor with non-small cell lung cancer who had a complete response to radiotherapy plus ipilimumab.

The rearrangement links TRBV18 to TRBJ1-3; TRBD1 matches at 7 bases. The germline V gene has CDR1 KGHSH and CDR2 LQKENI. This CDR3 spans 16 amino acids. V shed 0 bases and J 6 bases; nucleotides not matched to a gene: 8. This CDR3 is CASSPPSGDRVNTIYF. In nucleotides, the CDR3 is TGTGCCAGCTCACCACCGTCCGGGGACAGAGTAAACACCATATATTTT.

This clone was seen only a few times. The chain employs TRBV4-3 and TRBJ1-1; 7 bases fit TRBD1. Germline loops: CDR1 LGHNA, CDR2 YSLEER. Losses at the gene ends were 0 bases for V and 5 bases for J; bases not matched to a gene: 3. The CDR3 length is 14 residues. DNA for the CDR3: TGCGCCAGCAGCCAAGATGCAGGGGGGACTGAAGCTTTCTTT. Translation: CASSQDAGGTEAFF.